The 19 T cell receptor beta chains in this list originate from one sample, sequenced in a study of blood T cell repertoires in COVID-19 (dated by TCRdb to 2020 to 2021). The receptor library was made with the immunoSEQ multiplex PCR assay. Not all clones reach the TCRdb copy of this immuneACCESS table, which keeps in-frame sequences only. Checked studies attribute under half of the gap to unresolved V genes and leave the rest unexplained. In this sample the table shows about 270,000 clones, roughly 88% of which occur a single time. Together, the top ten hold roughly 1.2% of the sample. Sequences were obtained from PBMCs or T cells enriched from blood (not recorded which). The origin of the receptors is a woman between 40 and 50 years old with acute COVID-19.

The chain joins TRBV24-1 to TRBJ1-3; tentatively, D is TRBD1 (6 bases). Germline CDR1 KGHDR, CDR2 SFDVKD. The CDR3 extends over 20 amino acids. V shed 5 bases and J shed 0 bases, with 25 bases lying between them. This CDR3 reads CATSVPTGIRASYSGNTIYF. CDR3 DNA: TGTGCCACCAGTGTCCCTACAGGGATTCGCGCATCTTACTCTGGAAACACCATATATTTT.

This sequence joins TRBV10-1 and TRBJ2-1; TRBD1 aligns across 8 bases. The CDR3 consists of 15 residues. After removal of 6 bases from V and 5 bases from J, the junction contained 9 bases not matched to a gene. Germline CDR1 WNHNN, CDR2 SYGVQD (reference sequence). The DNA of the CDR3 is TGCGCCAGCAGCCGCTTGGCAGGGGGCCACAATGAGCAGTTCTTC. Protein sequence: CASSRLAGGHNEQFF.

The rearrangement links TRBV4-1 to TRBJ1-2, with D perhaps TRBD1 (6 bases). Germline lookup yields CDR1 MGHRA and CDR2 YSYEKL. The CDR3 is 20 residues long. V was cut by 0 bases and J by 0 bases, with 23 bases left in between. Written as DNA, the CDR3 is TGCGCCAGCAGCCAAGATAGGGATTCGGGCAGGGGACCAGCTAACTATGGCTACACCTTC. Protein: CASSQDRDSGRGPANYGYTF.

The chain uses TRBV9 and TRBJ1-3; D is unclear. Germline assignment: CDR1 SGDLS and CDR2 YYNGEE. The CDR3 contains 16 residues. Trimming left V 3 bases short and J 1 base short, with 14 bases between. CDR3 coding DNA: TGTGCCAGCAGCGCGACTTATCCTGGGTCTGGAAACACCATATATTTT. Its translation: CASSATYPGSGNTIYF.

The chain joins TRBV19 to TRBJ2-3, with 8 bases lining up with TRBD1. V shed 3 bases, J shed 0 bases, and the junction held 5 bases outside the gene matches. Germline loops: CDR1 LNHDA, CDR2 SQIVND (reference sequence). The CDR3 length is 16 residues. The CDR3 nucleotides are TGTGCCAGTAGTATGACCAGGGGGCTTAGCACAGATACGCAGTATTTT. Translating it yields CASSMTRGLSTDTQYF.

CDR3 nucleotides: TGTGCCAGCAGCTTAAATAGGGACAGGGTACGTAATGAGCAGTTCTTC. This encodes CASSLNRDRVRNEQFF. The chain recombines TRBV7-9 with TRBJ2-1; TRBD1 matches at 9 bases. Germline V gene data show CDR1 as SEHNR and CDR2 as FQNEAQ (reference sequence). The CDR3 is 16 residues long. V lost 2 bases, J lost 7 bases, and 9 bases stayed unmatched.

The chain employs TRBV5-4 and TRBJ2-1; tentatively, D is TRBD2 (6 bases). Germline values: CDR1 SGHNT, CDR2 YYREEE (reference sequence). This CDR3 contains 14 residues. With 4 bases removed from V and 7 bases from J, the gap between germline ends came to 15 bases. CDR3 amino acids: CASSRAGSRNEQFF. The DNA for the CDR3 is TGTGCCAGCAGCCGAGCCGGGAGTAGGAATGAGCAGTTCTTC. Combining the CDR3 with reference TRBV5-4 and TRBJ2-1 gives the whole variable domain ETGVTQSPTHLIKTRGQQVTLRCSSQSGHNTVSWYQQALGQGPQFIFQYYREEENGRGNFPPRFSGLQFPNYSSELNVNALELDDSALYLCASSRAGSRNEQFFGPGTRLTVL.

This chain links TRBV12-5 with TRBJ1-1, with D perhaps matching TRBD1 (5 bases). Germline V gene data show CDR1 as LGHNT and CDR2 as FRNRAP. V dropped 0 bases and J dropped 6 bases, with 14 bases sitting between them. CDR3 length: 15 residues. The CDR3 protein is CASGLVSGGSAEAFF. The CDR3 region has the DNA TGTGCTAGTGGTTTGGTATCGGGGGGTAGCGCTGAAGCTTTCTTT.

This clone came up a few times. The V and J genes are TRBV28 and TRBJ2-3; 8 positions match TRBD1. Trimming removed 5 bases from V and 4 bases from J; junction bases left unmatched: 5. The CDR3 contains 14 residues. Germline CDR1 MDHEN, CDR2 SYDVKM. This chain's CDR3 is CASSTRQGSDTQYF. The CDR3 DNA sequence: TGTGCCAGCAGTACGCGACAGGGGTCAGATACGCAGTATTTT.

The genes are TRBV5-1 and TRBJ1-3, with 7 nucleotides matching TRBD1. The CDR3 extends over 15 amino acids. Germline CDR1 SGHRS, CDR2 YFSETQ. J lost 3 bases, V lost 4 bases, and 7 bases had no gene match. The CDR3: CASSPGQTFGNTIYF. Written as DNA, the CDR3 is TGCGCCAGCAGCCCGGGACAGACCTTTGGAAACACCATATATTTT. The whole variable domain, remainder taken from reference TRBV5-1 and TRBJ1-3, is KAGVTQTPRYLIKTRGQQVTLSCSPISGHRSVSWYQQTPGQGLQFLFEYFSETQRNKGNFPGRFSGRQFSNSRSEMNVSTLELGDSALYLCASSPGQTFGNTIYFGEGSWLTVV.

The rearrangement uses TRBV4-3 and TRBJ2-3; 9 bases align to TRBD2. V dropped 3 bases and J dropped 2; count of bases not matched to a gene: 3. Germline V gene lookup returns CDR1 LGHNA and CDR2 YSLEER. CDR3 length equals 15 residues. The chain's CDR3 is CASSQGLADTDTQYF. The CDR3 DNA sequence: TGCGCCAGCAGCCAGGGACTAGCAGACACAGATACGCAGTATTTT.

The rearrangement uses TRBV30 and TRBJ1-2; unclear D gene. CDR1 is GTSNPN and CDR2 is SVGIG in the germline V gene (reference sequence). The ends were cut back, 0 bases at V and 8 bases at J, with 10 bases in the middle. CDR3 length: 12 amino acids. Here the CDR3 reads CAWSVTAMGYTF. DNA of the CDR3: TGTGCCTGGAGTGTAACAGCAATGGGCTACACCTTC. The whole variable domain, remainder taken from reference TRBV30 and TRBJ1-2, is SQTIHQWPATLVQPVGSPLSLECTVEGTSNPNLYWYRQAAGRGLQLLFYSVGIGQISSEVPQNLSASRPQDRQFILSSKKLLLSDSGFYLCAWSVTAMGYTFGSGTRLTVV.

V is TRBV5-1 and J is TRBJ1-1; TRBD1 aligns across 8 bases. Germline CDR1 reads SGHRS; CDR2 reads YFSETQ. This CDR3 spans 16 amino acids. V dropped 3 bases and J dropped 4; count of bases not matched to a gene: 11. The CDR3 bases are TGCGCCAGCAGCTGCGGACAGGGCGGATTTGGCACTGAAGCTTTCTTT. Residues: CASSCGQGGFGTEAFF.

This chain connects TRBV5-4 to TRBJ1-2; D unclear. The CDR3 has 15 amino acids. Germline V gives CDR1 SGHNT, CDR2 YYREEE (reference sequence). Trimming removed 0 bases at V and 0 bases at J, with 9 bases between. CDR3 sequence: CASSLEPGANYGYTF. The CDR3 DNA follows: TGTGCCAGCAGCTTGGAGCCCGGAGCTAACTATGGCTACACCTTC.

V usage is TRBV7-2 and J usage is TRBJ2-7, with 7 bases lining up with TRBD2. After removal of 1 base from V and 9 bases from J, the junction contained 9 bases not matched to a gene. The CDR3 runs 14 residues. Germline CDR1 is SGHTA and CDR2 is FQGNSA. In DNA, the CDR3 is TGTGCCAGCAGCTTAGAAGGCGGGAGAAGTGGGCAGTACGTC. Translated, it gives CASSLEGGRSGQYV.

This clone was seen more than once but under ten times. The CDR3 protein is CASRPQGSEKLFF. In nucleotides, the CDR3 is TGTGCCAGCAGACCACAGGGTTCGGAAAAACTGTTTTTT. The chain links TRBV5-5 to TRBJ1-4; maybe TRBD1 (6 bases). Germline V gene lookup returns CDR1 SGHKS and CDR2 YYEKEE (reference sequence). The length of the CDR3 is 13 residues. V lost 5 bases and J lost 8, with 13 bases in between.

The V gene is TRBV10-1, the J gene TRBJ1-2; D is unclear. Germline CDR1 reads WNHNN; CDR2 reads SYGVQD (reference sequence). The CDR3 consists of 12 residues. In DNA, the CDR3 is TGCGCACCACCTAGTCGGTTCTATGGCTACACCTTC. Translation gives CAPPSRFYGYTF.

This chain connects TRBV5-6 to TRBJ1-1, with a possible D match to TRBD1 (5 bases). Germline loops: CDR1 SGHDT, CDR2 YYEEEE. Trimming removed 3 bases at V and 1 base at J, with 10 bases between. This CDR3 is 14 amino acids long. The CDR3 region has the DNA TGTGCCAGCAGCTGGGGGGTCAAGAACACTGAAGCTTTCTTT. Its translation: CASSWGVKNTEAFF.

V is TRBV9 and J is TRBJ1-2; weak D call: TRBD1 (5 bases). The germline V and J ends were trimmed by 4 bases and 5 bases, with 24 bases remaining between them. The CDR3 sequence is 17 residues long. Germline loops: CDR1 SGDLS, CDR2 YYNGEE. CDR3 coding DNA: TGTGCCAGCAGCCTTCGACAGTCCAGCCCGGTCCGGTATGGCTACACCTTC. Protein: CASSLRQSSPVRYGYTF.